Sequencing of this TCR beta chain was carried out in a study of shared clonotypes between healthy human individuals. Study observations and caveats: Represented diversity, genetic and exposure-history alike, was limited by few donors.

Deep was the level used in running the assay. Template for every sorted-subset replicate PCR totaled around 200 ng DNA, roughly 30,000 T cell genomes. The assay was immunoSEQ multiplex PCR, and TCRdb's table has in-frame clones only and misses some. Of about 820,000 clones in the sample, almost 95% were seen once. About this clone: Its antigen is unidentified.

Germline CDR1 reads MGHRA; CDR2 reads YSYEKL. Trimming took 0 bases from V and 1 from J; bases not matched to a gene: 1. The CDR3 is 15 amino acids. Terminally differentiated effector memory CD45RA+ cells were excluded from the naive CD8 cells, which were CD45RO-negative and positively selected for CCR7. Donors, without exception, were Caucasian adults residing in Nashville, Tennessee. The TCR originated in a man aged 30 to 45 in good health. The rearrangement links TRBV4-1 to TRBJ2-7; 9 bases fit TRBD2. Sequenced input: naive CD8+ T cells sorted from blood. The DNA for the CDR3 is TGCGCCAGCAGCCAAGACGCGGGAGGGTCCTACGAGCAGTACTTC. It specifies CASSQDAGGSYEQYF.